Each of the 5 T cell receptor beta chains below was sequenced from the same sample in a study of OX40 agonist ivuxolimab in advanced cancers. Produced via immunoSEQ multiplex PCR; TCRdb's table is partial and in-frame only. The repertoire holds approximately 58,000 clones, with 88% as singletons. This sample comprised CD4+ or CD8+ T cells sorted from blood, obtained in a trial of the OX40 agonist ivuxolimab. All receptors come from an adult with an advanced solid tumor such as melanoma, head and neck, liver or kidney cancer.

The rearrangement links TRBV11-2 to TRBJ2-1; TRBD2 aligns across 10 bases. The CDR3 consists of 16 residues. From germline, CDR1 is SGHAT and CDR2 FQNNGV. Germline trimming cut 4 bases from V and 7 bases from J; bases unmatched to any gene: 10. The CDR3 sequence: CASSSVGSSGRNEQFF. The CDR3 DNA follows: TGTGCCAGCAGCTCGGTAGGGTCTAGCGGGAGAAATGAGCAGTTCTTC.

The CDR3 DNA reads as TGTGCCAGCAGGGAGGGAAACAGGGGGAGGACAGATACGCAGTATTTT. Amino acids: CASREGNRGRTDTQYF. The V and J genes are TRBV6-6 and TRBJ2-3; 8 nucleotides match TRBD1. The CDR3 length is 16 residues. V was clipped by 6 bases and J by 3 bases; unmatched bases: 11. CDR1 is MNHNY, CDR2 SVGAGI, per germline (reference sequence).

The chain is built from TRBV27 and TRBJ2-7, with D hard to call. V was pared by 10 bases and J by 2 bases, with 18 bases between. Germline CDR1 MNHEY, CDR2 SMNVEV (reference sequence). The CDR3 extends over 14 amino acids. This CDR3 is CATIGLSGPYEQYF. The CDR3 bases are TGTGCCACTATCGGGCTCTCGGGTCCCTACGAGCAGTACTTC.

The genes are TRBV6-1 and TRBJ2-3, with TRBD1 matching 7 bases. The CDR3 is made up of 15 amino acids. V gave up 6 bases and J gave up 6 bases; unmatched junction bases: 12. The germline CDR1 and CDR2 sequences are MNHNS and SASEGT. The DNA of the CDR3 is TGTGCCAGCAGCAGACGGGGACAGTCATCGGATACGCAGTATTTT. Translated: CASSRRGQSSDTQYF.

This rearrangement joins TRBV28 to TRBJ2-5; TRBD2 matches at 10 bases. The CDR3 loop spans 15 amino acids. Germline V CDR1 and CDR2: MDHEN, SYDVKM. Germline trimming cut 6 bases from V and 0 bases from J; bases unmatched to any gene: 4. The CDR3 is CASSSGLANQETQYF. CDR3 nucleotide sequence: TGTGCCAGCAGCTCGGGACTAGCGAACCAAGAGACCCAGTACTTC. Variable domain in full (rest from reference TRBV28 and TRBJ2-5): DVKVTQSSRYLVKRTGEKVFLECVQDMDHENMFWYRQDPGLGLRLIYFSYDVKMKEKGDIPEGYSVSREKKERFSLILESASTNQTSMYLCASSSGLANQETQYFGPGTRLLVL.